The 10 T cell receptor beta chains reported below all come from one sample, sequenced in a study of T-cell reconstitution after alpha-beta-depleted transplantation in children. TCRbeta library preparation incorporated unique molecular identifiers. Via MiXCR, TCRdb re-called the PCR reads, giving one row per CDR3 protein. This table has some 550,000 distinct CDR3 sequences, 15% to 20% appearing once. The sequenced sample was PBMCs from the stem cell graft donor, obtained from the stem cell graft. The receptors derive from a human donor who donated a stem cell graft to a child with acute lymphoblastic leukemia.

This sequence joins TRBV5-1 and TRBJ2-4; 8 bases agree with TRBD1. With 5 bases clipped from V and 3 bases from J, the junction kept 4 bases outside the gene matches. This CDR3 has 14 residues. The germline gives CDR1 SGHRS, CDR2 YFSETQ. The CDR3 sequence: CASRQQGDKNIQYF. The CDR3 DNA reads as TGCGCCAGCAGGCAACAGGGGGACAAAAACATTCAGTACTTC.

The chain joins TRBV7-9 to TRBJ2-5; 11 nucleotides agree with TRBD1. V lost 5 bases, J lost 5 bases, and 4 bases stayed unmatched. The CDR3 length is 14 residues. CDR1 is SEHNR and CDR2 is FQNEAQ in the germline V gene (reference sequence). This CDR3 is CASSGTGGRETQYF. CDR3 in DNA: TGTGCCAGCAGCGGGACAGGGGGTAGGGAGACCCAGTACTTC.

The rearrangement joins TRBV9 to TRBJ2-1; D uncertain. CDR1 is SGDLS and CDR2 is YYNGEE in the germline V gene. This CDR3 region has 13 residues. Trimming removed 3 bases at V and 4 bases at J, with 8 bases between. The CDR3 DNA is TGTGCCAGCAGCGCCAGCGATTACAATGAGCAGTTCTTC. Its protein product is CASSASDYNEQFF. The variable domain in full, completed from reference TRBV9 and TRBJ2-1, reads DSGVTQTPKHLITATGQRVTLRCSPRSGDLSVYWYQQSLDQGLQFLIQYYNGEERAKGNILERFSAQQFPDLHSELNLSSLELGDSALYFCASSASDYNEQFFGPGTRLTVL.

This clonotype was detected a few times. CDR3 DNA: TGCGCCAGCAGCCCCTTCGTCTCCTACGAGCAGTACTTC. Translation: CASSPFVSYEQYF. This sequence joins TRBV5-1 and TRBJ2-7; unclear D gene. The CDR3 runs 13 residues. V lost 4 bases and J 0 bases, leaving 8 bases between the germline ends. Germline loops: CDR1 SGHRS, CDR2 YFSETQ.

The chain carries TRBV12-3 or TRBV12-4 and TRBJ2-6; 7 nucleotides align to TRBD1. Trimming removed 5 bases from V and 3 bases from J; junction bases left unmatched: 4. This CDR3 comprises 15 residues. CDR3 sequence: CASSTGDGGANVLTF. In nucleotides, the CDR3 is TGTGCCAGCAGTACAGGGGATGGTGGGGCCAACGTCCTGACTTTC.

The V call is TRBV10-3, the J call TRBJ2-5; a possible D gene is TRBD1 (5 bases). The CDR3 extends over 14 amino acids. V dropped 5 bases and J dropped 1 base, with 11 bases sitting between them. The germline V gene has CDR1 ENHRY and CDR2 SYGVKD. The CDR3 loop is CAISFTGSQETQYF. In DNA form, the CDR3 reads TGTGCCATCAGTTTCACAGGTTCCCAAGAGACCCAGTACTTC.

This clonotype was seen more than once but under ten times. The CDR3 region is CASSLYSPVGYTF. The CDR3 coding sequence is TGTGCCAGCAGCTTATACTCTCCCGTCGGCTACACCTTC. This chain joins TRBV7-9 and TRBJ1-2; D not resolved. Germline V gene lookup returns CDR1 SEHNR and CDR2 FQNEAQ (reference sequence). V was shortened by 2 bases and J by 8 bases, with 12 bases between the two germline ends. The CDR3 sequence is 13 residues long.

The V gene is TRBV12-3 or TRBV12-4, the J gene TRBJ2-7; 8 nucleotides match TRBD1. CDR3 length: 14 amino acids. V shed 5 bases, J shed 3 bases, and the junction held 6 bases outside the gene matches. The CDR3 region is CASSDRGGYYEQYF. CDR3 DNA: TGTGCCAGCAGTGACAGGGGAGGCTACTACGAGCAGTACTTC.

This sequence joins TRBV29-1 and TRBJ2-1; D assignment may be TRBD1 or TRBD2 (5 bases each). This CDR3 has 16 residues. Germline-derived CDR1 and CDR2 are SQVTM and ANQGSEA. Deletions cut 5 bases from V and 1 base from J, with 18 bases between. The CDR3 DNA reads as TGCAGCGTTCTCCGCGAGAGGGGAGCGTCCTACAATGAGCAGTTCTTC. This encodes CSVLRERGASYNEQFF.

This clonotype was observed a handful of times. The gene calls are TRBV7-2 and TRBJ2-1; TRBD1 is a possible D gene (5 bases). CDR1 is SGHTA, CDR2 FQGNSA, per germline. Between the trimmed V and J ends, which lost 1 base and 8 bases, there was a span of 15 bases. The CDR3 runs to 15 residues. The CDR3 spells CASSLVGQALDEQFF. The CDR3 bases are TGTGCCAGCAGCTTAGTGGGGCAGGCTCTAGATGAGCAGTTCTTC.